This passage covers 24 T cell receptor beta chains from one sample sequenced in a study of blood T cell repertoires in COVID-19. Sequencing used immunoSEQ multiplex PCR; TCRdb keeps in-frame clones, though not all of them. The data hold some 100,000 clones, with about 89% observed a single time. The specimen sequenced was peripheral blood. The receptor source for this set is a man aged 50-59 years with acute or convalescent COVID-19.

The V call is TRBV6-5, the J call TRBJ1-2; 7 nucleotides match TRBD1. The CDR3 runs 15 residues. The V gene's germline CDR1 is MNHEY and CDR2 SVGAGI. The V and J ends lost 2 bases and 7 bases, in that order; junction bases with no gene match: 10. CDR3 nucleotide sequence: TGTGCCAGCAGTTACGGACAGGACAGGCTTTCTGGCTACACCTTC. This encodes CASSYGQDRLSGYTF.

The chain recombines TRBV6-2 or TRBV6-3 with TRBJ2-5; D gene ambiguous. The germline V gene encodes CDR1 MNHEY and CDR2 SVGEGT. This CDR3 has 14 residues. V gave up 1 base and J gave up 2 bases, with 8 bases separating them. Here the CDR3 reads CASSYLAGQETQYF. DNA of the CDR3: TGTGCCAGCAGTTACTTGGCAGGACAAGAGACCCAGTACTTC.

This sequence joins TRBV5-1 and TRBJ2-1, with TRBD2 matching over 8 bases. This CDR3 has 14 amino acids. Germline V gene data show CDR1 as SGHRS and CDR2 as YFSETQ. The trim removed 4 bases at V and 6 bases at J, leaving 6 bases unmatched. Written as DNA, the CDR3 is TGCGCCAGCAGCCCCGTAAGCGGGAGCAATGAGCAGTTCTTC. Its protein product is CASSPVSGSNEQFF.

The CDR3 here is CASSFLAGGTPGRETQYF. DNA for the CDR3: TGTGCCAGCAGCTTTCTAGCGGGAGGAACACCAGGAAGAGAGACCCAGTACTTC. The rearrangement joins TRBV7-2 to TRBJ2-5; 11 bases agree with TRBD2. This CDR3 is built from 18 residues. Germline CDR1 is SGHTA and CDR2 is FQGNSA. J was trimmed by 4 bases and V by 3 bases; bases with no gene match: 13. The variable domain in full, with the rest retrieved from reference TRBV7-2 and TRBJ2-5, is GAGVSQSPSNKVTEKGKDVELRCDPISGHTALYWYRQSLGQGLEFLIYFQGNSAPDKSGLPSDRFSAERTGGSVSTLTIQRTQQEDSAVYLCASSFLAGGTPGRETQYFGPGTRLLVL.

The chain is built from TRBV10-2 and TRBJ1-1; the D gene is possibly TRBD1 (5 bases). The germline gives CDR1 WSHSY, CDR2 SAAADI. The CDR3 consists of 11 residues. The V end was cut by 8 bases, the J end by 5 bases, with 9 bases between. The CDR3 protein is CASGRGTEAFF. Here the CDR3 DNA reads TGCGCCAGCGGTCGGGGGACTGAAGCTTTCTTT.

The CDR3 DNA reads TGTGCCAGCAGTTACTCGAACGGGGGTTACGAGCAGTACTTC. Protein: CASSYSNGGYEQYF. The V and J genes are TRBV6-5 and TRBJ2-7; TRBD2 might be the D (6 bases). The germline CDR1 and CDR2 sequences are MNHEY and SVGAGI. V lost 0 bases and J 4 bases, leaving 10 bases between the germline ends. CDR3 length: 14 residues.

The V and J genes are TRBV7-3 and TRBJ2-1; 11 bases are shared with TRBD2. This CDR3 spans 14 amino acids. The germline CDR1 and CDR2 sequences are SGHTA and FQGTGA. J gave up 5 bases and V 3 bases, and 0 bases lay outside the gene matches. The CDR3: CASSFSGRDNEQFF. In DNA form, the CDR3 reads TGTGCCAGCAGCTTTAGCGGGAGGGACAATGAGCAGTTCTTC.

As concerns this clone: Germline is not matched at one junction end, which may reflect a read error. The chain links TRBV7-7 to TRBJ2-1; the D gene is possibly TRBD1 (6 bases). CDR3 length: 15 amino acids. CDR1 is SSHAT, CDR2 FNYEAQ, per germline (reference sequence). Here the CDR3 reads CASSLDRNPDNEQFF. CDR3 nucleotide sequence: TGTGCTAGCAGCTTAGACAGGAATCCCGACAATGAGCAGTTCTTC.

This chain uses TRBV10-3 with TRBJ2-1, with 7 bases identical to TRBD1. The germline gives CDR1 ENHRY, CDR2 SYGVKD. Trimming cost V 0 bases and J 5 bases; bases outside gene matches: 4. This CDR3 has 15 residues. The CDR3 DNA sequence: TGTGCCATCAGTGAGTCTAGGGGGCTGGACAATGAGCAGTTCTTC. This encodes CAISESRGLDNEQFF.

The V gene is TRBV11-3, the J gene TRBJ2-7; D is perhaps TRBD2 (6 bases). The germline V gene has CDR1 SGHNT and CDR2 YENEEA. The germline V and J ends were trimmed by 1 base and 1 base, with 8 bases remaining between them. The CDR3 is 14 amino acids. The CDR3 loop reads CASSLASGSYEQYF. The CDR3 DNA sequence: TGTGCCAGCAGCTTAGCGAGCGGGTCCTACGAGCAGTACTTC.

The V and J genes are TRBV6-1 and TRBJ1-2, with a tentative D call TRBD1 (5 bases). V lost 6 bases, J lost 5 bases, and 10 bases lay in between. The CDR3 length is 12 residues. Germline V gene data show CDR1 as MNHNS and CDR2 as SASEGT. In DNA, the CDR3 is TGTGCCAGCAGCCGAGACAGATATGGCTACACCTTC. This translates into CASSRDRYGYTF.

The chain combines TRBV30 with TRBJ1-2; TRBD1 agrees at 8 bases. CDR3 length equals 12 residues. The germline gives CDR1 GTSNPN, CDR2 SVGIG (reference sequence). With 7 bases clipped from V and 4 bases from J, the junction kept 5 bases outside the gene matches. In DNA, the CDR3 is TGTGCCTCCCAACAGGGGGGCTATGGCTACACCTTC. It encodes CASQQGGYGYTF.

The V call is TRBV7-9, the J call TRBJ2-1; a weak D match, TRBD2 (5 bases). V was cut by 4 bases and J by 5 bases, with 9 bases left in between. The CDR3 has 13 amino acids. The germline V gene has CDR1 SEHNR and CDR2 FQNEAQ (reference sequence). The CDR3 DNA follows: TGTGCCAGCAGCTCGGACTGGGACAATGAGCAGTTCTTC. Protein: CASSSDWDNEQFF.

This clone was counted a few times. The chain combines TRBV5-1 with TRBJ2-1; tentative D call: TRBD1 (6 bases). V was trimmed by 7 bases and J by 1 base, leaving 15 bases between them. This CDR3 is 15 amino acids long. The germline gives CDR1 SGHRS, CDR2 YFSETQ. CDR3 DNA sequence: TGCGCCAGCGTAGACAGGTCGGGATCCTACAATGAGCAGTTCTTC. It codes for CASVDRSGSYNEQFF.

The chain recombines TRBV18 with TRBJ1-5, with a weak D call TRBD1 (5 bases). Trimming left V 3 bases short and J 4 bases short, with 13 bases between. The germline gives CDR1 KGHSH, CDR2 LQKENI. The CDR3 is 15 residues long. CDR3 in amino acids: CASSPPPGVNQPQHF. The CDR3 DNA reads TGTGCCAGCTCACCTCCTCCGGGGGTAAATCAGCCCCAGCATTTT.

The sample holds a few counts of this clone. This rearrangement joins TRBV19 to TRBJ2-2; perhaps TRBD1 as D (6 bases). From germline, CDR1 is LNHDA and CDR2 SQIVND (reference sequence). There are 13 residues in the CDR3. The CDR3 DNA is TGTGTACGACCGGGACAGAACACCGGGGAGCTGTTTTTT. Its translation: CVRPGQNTGELFF.

This rearrangement joins TRBV10-3 to TRBJ2-7, with D possibly TRBD1 on 6 matching bases. CDR3 length equals 13 residues. V lost 5 bases, J lost 0 bases, and 8 bases lay in between. Germline loops: CDR1 ENHRY, CDR2 SYGVKD. DNA for the CDR3: TGTGCCATCAGTACAGGGAGCTCCTACGAGCAGTACTTC. Translating gives CAISTGSSYEQYF.

The rearrangement links TRBV2 to TRBJ2-3; 9 nucleotides align to TRBD2. CDR1 SNHLY and CDR2 FYNNEI come from the germline V gene. The CDR3 is made up of 15 amino acids. V was clipped by 6 bases and J by 3 bases; unmatched bases: 7. The CDR3 here is CASRKIAGVTDTQYF. The CDR3, as DNA: TGTGCCAGCAGGAAAATAGCGGGAGTAACAGATACGCAGTATTTT.

V and J are TRBV6-6 and TRBJ2-1; 10 positions match TRBD1. Germline V lookup: CDR1 MNHNY, CDR2 SVGAGI (reference sequence). The CDR3 spans 15 residues. The V gene end was trimmed by 2 bases and the J gene end by 7 bases; junction bases not matched to a gene: 5. The CDR3 reads CASSYGTGEINEQFF. For the CDR3, the DNA is TGTGCCAGCAGTTACGGGACAGGGGAAATTAATGAGCAGTTCTTC.

This chain connects TRBV12-3 or TRBV12-4 to TRBJ1-2; no clear D gene. The CDR3 is made up of 13 amino acids. Trimming left V 6 bases short and J 4 bases short, with 12 bases between. Here the CDR3 DNA reads TGTGCCAGCAGCCCTGGGCCTGGCTATGGCTACACCTTC. Residues: CASSPGPGYGYTF.

The chain recombines TRBV18 with TRBJ2-7; 7 bases align to TRBD2. The CDR3 has 15 amino acids. The trim removed 5 bases at V and 1 base at J, leaving 8 bases unmatched. Looked up from germline, CDR1 is KGHSH and CDR2 is LQKENI. The CDR3 DNA reads as TGTGCCAGCTCAATTGCGGGAGTGGGATCCTACGAGCAGTACTTC. This translates into CASSIAGVGSYEQYF.

The chain is built from TRBV19 and TRBJ1-2; possible D gene TRBD1, 6 bases. Trimming removed 1 base at V and 4 bases at J, with 10 bases between. There are 14 residues in the CDR3. The germline V gene has CDR1 LNHDA and CDR2 SQIVND (reference sequence). The CDR3: CASSIGQVAYGYTF. In DNA, the CDR3 is TGTGCCAGTAGTATAGGACAGGTAGCCTATGGCTACACCTTC.

The chain employs TRBV5-1 and TRBJ2-3; possible D gene TRBD2, 6 bases. Germline CDR1 reads SGHRS; CDR2 reads YFSETQ. Trimming pared 0 bases from V and 2 bases from J, leaving 13 bases between. The CDR3 runs 16 residues. The CDR3 sequence: CASSLGAVAATDTQYF. In DNA form, the CDR3 reads TGCGCCAGCAGCTTGGGTGCGGTAGCGGCCACAGATACGCAGTATTTT.

The chain links TRBV19 to TRBJ2-1; no reliable D call. This CDR3 comprises 13 residues. The ends were cut back, 1 base at V and 6 bases at J, with 7 bases in the middle. Germline loops: CDR1 LNHDA, CDR2 SQIVND (reference sequence). The CDR3 DNA sequence: TGTGCCAGTAGTATAGCACAGTTCAATGAGCAGTTCTTC. Its translation is CASSIAQFNEQFF.